The 24 T cell receptor beta chains presented below share a single source sample, sequenced in a study of blood T cell repertoires in COVID-19. The method was immunoSEQ multiplex PCR; TCRdb's version includes in-frame clones alone and lacks a portion of them. Of about 53,000 clones detected, approximately 80% appear once; the ten largest clones hold 11% to 15%. Sample: peripheral blood. The source is a human donor in a cohort sampled during active COVID-19.

For the CDR3, the DNA is TGTGCCAGCAGTGAGGACAGGGGCCAGAGGAATTCACCCCTCCACTTT. Residues: CASSEDRGQRNSPLHF. The rearrangement joins TRBV6-1 to TRBJ1-6; 9 bases match TRBD1. The V gene end was trimmed by 3 bases and the J gene end by 7 bases; junction bases not matched to a gene: 7. CDR1 is MNHNS, CDR2 SASEGT, per germline. This CDR3 is built from 16 residues.

The rearrangement joins TRBV10-3 to TRBJ2-1, with D perhaps matching TRBD1 (6 bases). Trimming took 4 bases from V and 7 from J, leaving 20 bases between them. Germline CDR1 is ENHRY and CDR2 is SYGVKD. The CDR3 is 16 residues long. CDR3 region: CAISGLGAGVGNEQFF. The CDR3 DNA reads as TGTGCCATCAGTGGGTTGGGGGCAGGGGTAGGAAATGAGCAGTTCTTC.

CDR3 sequence reads: CASSLDSRTSGGYEQYF. CDR3 bases: TGTGCCAGCAGCTTAGACTCGAGGACTAGCGGGGGATACGAGCAGTACTTC. The rearrangement uses TRBV11-2 and TRBJ2-7; 13 bases are a match to TRBD2. The germline V gene has CDR1 SGHAT and CDR2 FQNNGV. The CDR3 has 17 residues. The V segment lost 0 bases and the J segment 4 bases; nucleotides outside the gene matches: 6.

The CDR3 spells CATSRERQAEKLFF. In DNA, the CDR3 is TGTGCCACCAGCAGAGAACGGCAGGCTGAAAAACTGTTTTTT. The chain recombines TRBV15 with TRBJ1-4; D remains ambiguous. Looked up from germline, CDR1 is LNHNV and CDR2 is YYDKDF (reference sequence). Trimming left V 0 bases short and J 7 bases short, with 9 bases between. The CDR3 extends over 14 amino acids.

The genes are TRBV6-5 and TRBJ1-4, with TRBD1 identical over 7 bases. V trimming: 7 bases; J trimming: 7 bases; junction bases outside the gene matches: 6. The CDR3 is 13 residues long. The germline CDR1 and CDR2 sequences are MNHEY and SVGAGI. Written as DNA, the CDR3 is TGTGCCAGCAAAACAGGGGATTTTGAAAAACTGTTTTTT. It specifies CASKTGDFEKLFF.

This chain uses TRBV10-1 with TRBJ1-4, with D possibly TRBD1 on 6 matching bases. This CDR3 has 15 residues. The germline V gene encodes CDR1 WNHNN and CDR2 SYGVQD (reference sequence). Trimming pared 2 bases from V and 5 bases from J, leaving 12 bases between. Here the CDR3 DNA reads TGCGCCAGCAGTGAGCCGCAGGGGCCAAATGAAAAACTGTTTTTT. This sequence encodes CASSEPQGPNEKLFF.

The V call is TRBV19, the J call TRBJ2-7; D is ambiguous. This CDR3 spans 13 amino acids. V was trimmed by 3 bases and J by 2 bases, leaving 8 bases between them. Germline V gene sequence: CDR1 LNHDA, CDR2 SQIVND (reference sequence). In DNA form, the CDR3 reads TGTGCCAGTAGTATCGGTTTTGCCTACGAGCAGTACTTC. Its protein product is CASSIGFAYEQYF.

The gene calls are TRBV11-2 and TRBJ1-6; D is possibly TRBD1 (5 bases). V was trimmed by 3 bases and J by 5 bases, leaving 8 bases between them. The CDR3 spans 14 residues. The V gene's germline CDR1 is SGHAT and CDR2 FQNNGV. The CDR3 nucleotides read TGTGCCAGCAGCTTTACAGGAGATAATTCACCCCTCCACTTT. It is translated as CASSFTGDNSPLHF.

This sequence joins TRBV7-6 and TRBJ1-6; a possible D gene is TRBD1 (6 bases). V shed 6 bases and J shed 4 bases, with 10 bases lying between them. Germline V gene lookup returns CDR1 SGHVS and CDR2 FNYEAQ. The CDR3 length is 14 residues. In DNA form, the CDR3 reads TGTGCCAGCAGTAGGACAGATTATAATTCACCCCTCCACTTT. It translates to CASSRTDYNSPLHF.

The J gene is TRBJ1-6, the V gene TRBV6-5; TRBD1 aligns across 9 bases. The trim removed 6 bases at V and 8 bases at J, leaving 5 bases unmatched. Germline lookup yields CDR1 MNHEY and CDR2 SVGAGI. This CDR3 comprises 14 residues. In nucleotides, the CDR3 is TGTGCCAGCAGCCGGACAGGGGATGATTCACCCCTCCACTTT. Amino acids: CASSRTGDDSPLHF.

The chain links TRBV20-1 to TRBJ2-7; 10 bases agree with TRBD1. CDR1 is DFQATT and CDR2 is SNEGSKA in the germline V gene (reference sequence). CDR3 length: 15 amino acids. Germline trimming cut 3 bases from V and 5 bases from J; bases unmatched to any gene: 10. CDR3 amino acids: CSASWSGQGFHEQYF. The CDR3 nucleotides are TGCAGTGCTAGTTGGTCGGGACAGGGGTTTCACGAGCAGTACTTC.

The chain links TRBV6-5 to TRBJ2-1; tentatively, D is TRBD2 (5 bases). This CDR3 comprises 13 residues. V was clipped by 4 bases and J by 3 bases, with 7 bases between them. Germline CDR1 and CDR2: MNHEY and SVGAGI. Here the CDR3 DNA reads TGTGCCAGCAGTTCGGGGATCTACAATGAGCAGTTCTTC. Amino acid sequence: CASSSGIYNEQFF.

In its sample, this clone is medium-sized. This sequence joins TRBV6-5 and TRBJ1-6; 7 bases fit TRBD1. Germline loops: CDR1 MNHEY, CDR2 SVGAGI. This CDR3 comprises 12 residues. Germline trimming cut 8 bases from V and 6 bases from J; bases unmatched to any gene: 1. The CDR3 spells CASGTANSPLHF. The CDR3 coding sequence is TGTGCCAGCGGGACAGCTAATTCACCCCTCCACTTT.

The chain employs TRBV4-3 and TRBJ2-2, with TRBD1 as a possible D gene (5 bases). The V and J ends lost 0 bases and 3 bases respectively, with 5 bases between them. The CDR3 extends over 14 amino acids. CDR1 and CDR2 from the germline V gene are LGHNA and YSLEER. The CDR3 loop reads CASSQETDTGELFF. The CDR3 DNA reads TGCGCCAGCAGCCAAGAGACAGACACCGGGGAGCTGTTTTTT.

V gene TRBV5-1 combines with J gene TRBJ2-7; 14 positions agree with TRBD2. CDR1 is SGHRS and CDR2 is YFSETQ in the germline V gene. The CDR3 extends over 17 amino acids. With 0 bases clipped from V and 4 bases from J, the junction kept 6 bases outside the gene matches. CDR3: CASSLGGLAGALYEQYF. The CDR3, as DNA: TGCGCCAGCAGCTTGGGGGGACTAGCGGGGGCCCTGTACGAGCAGTACTTC.

This clone is a singleton in its sample. The chain employs TRBV19 and TRBJ1-2; tentative D call: TRBD1 (6 bases). Trimming cost V 4 bases and J 8 bases, with 17 bases left between them. Germline V lookup: CDR1 LNHDA, CDR2 SQIVND (reference sequence). This CDR3 contains 14 residues. The CDR3 DNA is TGTGCCAGTAGTAGTCAGGCAGGGGTAACCGGCTACACCTTC. Protein product: CASSSQAGVTGYTF.

The genes are TRBV6-5 and TRBJ2-1; the D is unclear. This CDR3 contains 15 residues. Germline assignment: CDR1 MNHEY and CDR2 SVGAGI. Trimming left V 2 bases short and J 4 bases short, with 12 bases between. CDR3 in DNA: TGTGCCAGCAGTTACGATCCCTCACGGTACAATGAGCAGTTCTTC. Encoded protein: CASSYDPSRYNEQFF.

This rearrangement joins TRBV18 to TRBJ2-2, with 7 bases matching TRBD2. With V trimmed by 1 base and J by 0 bases, 5 bases remained unmatched. Germline lookup yields CDR1 KGHSH and CDR2 LQKENI. This CDR3 contains 17 residues. This CDR3 reads CASSPQRAGSNTGELFF. CDR3 sequence (DNA): TGTGCCAGCTCACCACAGAGAGCGGGGTCGAACACCGGGGAGCTGTTTTTT.

The chain uses TRBV6-5 and TRBJ1-1; the D is unclear. Trimming cost V 2 bases and J 1 base, with 8 bases left between them. From germline, CDR1 is MNHEY and CDR2 SVGAGI. The CDR3 length is 14 residues. CDR3 amino acids: CASSYISRNTEAFF. In nucleotides, the CDR3 is TGTGCCAGCAGTTACATTAGCCGGAACACTGAAGCTTTCTTT.

V is TRBV6-5 and J is TRBJ2-7; 7 nucleotides line up with TRBD2. With 7 bases clipped from V and 4 bases from J, the junction kept 7 bases outside the gene matches. Germline CDR1 reads MNHEY; CDR2 reads SVGAGI. The CDR3 covers 13 residues. The CDR3 spells CASIGLGPYEQYF. The CDR3 DNA is TGTGCCAGCATCGGACTAGGTCCTTACGAGCAGTACTTC.

The gene calls are TRBV6-5 and TRBJ2-7, with TRBD2 matching 7 bases. Germline CDR1 reads MNHEY; CDR2 reads SVGAGI. Trimming removed 9 bases from V and 3 bases from J; junction bases left unmatched: 11. This CDR3 is 14 amino acids long. The CDR3 here is CASRSERGVYEQYF. CDR3 coding DNA: TGTGCCAGTCGCTCGGAGCGGGGAGTCTACGAGCAGTACTTC.

V and J are TRBV12-3 or TRBV12-4 and TRBJ2-7; D possibly corresponds to TRBD2 (6 bases). V was pared by 6 bases and J by 2 bases, with 11 bases between. This CDR3 is 13 amino acids long. As DNA, the CDR3 is TGTGCCAGCAGCCACGGGGGAGCCTACGAGCAGTACTTC. This sequence encodes CASSHGGAYEQYF.

This rearrangement joins TRBV29-1 to TRBJ1-2; TRBD1 aligns across 8 bases. The CDR3 runs 13 residues. CDR1 and CDR2 from the germline V gene are SQVTM and ANQGSEA. V shed 7 bases, J shed 3 bases, and the junction held 7 bases outside the gene matches. The CDR3 sequence is CSGYPGQDYGYTF. DNA of the CDR3: TGCAGCGGGTACCCGGGACAGGACTATGGCTACACCTTC.

The chain carries TRBV6-5 and TRBJ1-2; D ambiguous. Germline loops: CDR1 MNHEY, CDR2 SVGAGI. This CDR3 comprises 15 residues. V gave up 5 bases and J gave up 0 bases, with 13 bases separating them. This chain's CDR3 is CASSPGVPSNYGYTF. The DNA of the CDR3 is TGTGCCAGCAGTCCCGGGGTCCCCTCTAACTATGGCTACACCTTC.